These T cell receptor beta chains were read from a single sample in a study of cytomegalovirus exposure and HLA in healthy donors. TCRdb's table, derived via immunoSEQ multiplex PCR, lists solely in-frame clones and lacks some. The data show roughly 190,000 clones, about four fifths seen once. What was sequenced was PBMCs. All receptors come from a woman aged 40 to 50 in good health and CMV-seronegative. CDR3s include the opening cysteine and the closing phenylalanine or tryptophan. D genes are given only for firm matches. The size field is filled for only some rows; it gives once, few, many or a size class.

NA	TRBV15	TRBJ1-5	TRBD1	CATSRPNRGDQPQHF	TGTGCCACCAGCAGACCCAACAGGGGTGATCAGCCCCAGCATTTT
NA	TRBV19	TRBJ2-5	NA	CASSIEGGQETQYF	TGTGCCAGTAGTATAGAAGGGGGCCAAGAGACCCAGTACTTC
NA	TRBV11-2	TRBJ2-3	TRBD2	CASSYTGLAVYTQYF	TGTGCCAGCAGCTACACGGGACTAGCTGTTTATACGCAGTATTTT
NA	TRBV5-1	TRBJ2-2	NA	CASSLERNTGELFF	TGCGCCAGCAGCTTGGAGAGAAACACCGGGGAGCTGTTTTTT
NA	TRBV7-2	TRBJ2-7	NA	CASSRPETGSYEQYF	TGTGCCAGCAGCCGCCCCGAGACAGGTTCCTACGAGCAGTACTTC
few	TRBV9	TRBJ1-3	TRBD1	CASSPNQGAWGNTIYF	TGTGCCAGCAGCCCTAACCAGGGGGCGTGGGGAAACACCATATATTTT
NA	TRBV7-2	TRBJ1-2	NA	CASSLGASGGYTF	TGTGCCAGCAGCTTAGGAGCTAGCGGTGGCTACACCTTC
NA	TRBV29-1	TRBJ2-4	NA	CSVAAAASDIQYF	TGCAGCGTGGCTGCGGCGGCCTCGGACATTCAGTACTTC
NA	TRBV19	TRBJ2-1	NA	CASSSQSYNEQFF	TGTGCCAGTAGTTCCCAATCCTACAATGAGCAGTTCTTC
NA	TRBV2	TRBJ1-4	TRBD1	CASSPDRGANEKLFF	TGTGCCAGCAGTCCCGACAGGGGAGCTAATGAAAAACTGTTTTTT
NA	TRBV5-1	TRBJ2-7	TRBD1	CASSFSQGAYEQYF	TGCGCCAGCAGCTTTAGCCAGGGGGCTTACGAGCAGTACTTC
once	TRBV25-1	TRBJ2-2	NA	CASSEYGTDGELFF	TGTGCCAGCAGTGAATACGGGACTGACGGGGAGCTGTTTTTT
NA	TRBV7-7	TRBJ2-3	NA	CASSPWGGGTQYF	TGTGCCAGCAGCCCCTGGGGAGGGGGTACGCAGTATTTT
NA	TRBV7-2	TRBJ1-1	TRBD1	CASSLDRGNTEAFF	TGTGCCAGCAGCCTGGACAGGGGTAACACTGAAGCTTTCTTT
NA	TRBV15	TRBJ1-1	NA	CATSTRLGSNTEAFF	TGTGCCACCAGCACCCGACTTGGTTCAAACACTGAAGCTTTCTTT
NA	TRBV29-1	TRBJ1-1	TRBD1	CSVEGTGGAEAFF	TGCAGCGTTGAGGGGACAGGGGGCGCAGAAGCTTTCTTT
NA	TRBV30	TRBJ1-2	TRBD1	CAGFLRDSSGYTF	TGTGCCGGCTTTTTACGGGACAGCAGCGGCTACACCTTC
NA	TRBV19	TRBJ2-2	NA	CASKRGVTGNTGELFF	TGTGCCAGTAAAAGGGGTGTGACAGGGAACACCGGGGAGCTGTTTTTT
few	TRBV7-2	TRBJ1-1	NA	CASRPVGGATGTEAFF	TGTGCCAGCAGACCCGTGGGAGGGGCCACAGGGACTGAAGCTTTCTTT
few	TRBV7-9	TRBJ2-1	TRBD1	CASSLGTGGADYNEQFF	TGTGCCAGCAGCTTGGGGACAGGGGGCGCCGACTACAATGAGCAGTTCTTC
NA	TRBV29-1	TRBJ2-5	NA	CSVGGLRETQYF	TGCAGCGTTGGCGGGCTGAGGGAGACCCAGTACTTC
few	TRBV5-1	TRBJ2-3	NA	CASSLASGSTDTQYF	TGCGCCAGCAGCTTGGCCAGCGGGAGCACAGATACGCAGTATTTT
NA	TRBV7-2	TRBJ1-1	NA	CASSSQANTEAFF	TGTGCCAGCAGCTCACAGGCGAACACTGAAGCTTTCTTT
NA	TRBV7-2	TRBJ2-2	NA	CASSSPLGPGELFF	TGTGCCAGCAGCTCCCCCCTGGGGCCCGGGGAGCTGTTTTTT
NA	TRBV30	TRBJ1-5	TRBD1	CAWSDFDRVNQPQHF	TGTGCCTGGAGTGATTTTGACAGGGTCAATCAGCCCCAGCATTTT
NA	TRBV7-8	TRBJ1-5	TRBD1	CASSPGRAGGLSNQPQHF	TGTGCCAGCAGCCCAGGTAGGGCAGGGGGCTTAAGCAATCAGCCCCAGCATTTT
few	TRBV11-3	TRBJ2-1	TRBD2	CASSLGRVAGYNEQFF	TGTGCCAGCAGCTTAGGAAGGGTAGCGGGGTACAATGAGCAGTTCTTC
NA	TRBV7-3	TRBJ2-3	TRBD1	CASSPRTGRRTDTQYF	TGTGCCAGCAGCCCCAGGACAGGGAGACGCACAGATACGCAGTATTTT
NA	TRBV7-8	TRBJ2-1	NA	CASSSRDYEQFF	TGTGCCAGCAGCTCGCGTGACTATGAGCAGTTCTTC
NA	TRBV7-9	TRBJ2-1	TRBD2	CASSVGLAGGLSSYNEQFF	TGTGCCAGCAGCGTGGGACTAGCGGGAGGGCTCAGCTCCTACAATGAGCAGTTCTTC
NA	TRBV4-3	TRBJ2-3	TRBD2	CASSQDVTSGRTDTQYF	TGCGCCAGCAGCCAAGATGTAACTAGCGGGAGAACAGATACGCAGTATTTT
NA	TRBV6-1	TRBJ2-3	NA	CASSGTRQELTDTQYF	TGTGCCAGCAGTGGAACACGACAGGAGCTCACAGATACGCAGTATTTT
NA	TRBV30	TRBJ1-2	TRBD1	CAWDRGSYGYTF	TGTGCCTGGGACAGGGGAAGCTATGGCTACACCTTC
once	TRBV18	TRBJ2-7	NA	CASSPLFKTESEQYF	TGTGCCAGCTCACCACTTTTTAAAACAGAAAGCGAGCAGTACTTC
NA	TRBV11-2	TRBJ2-1	NA	CASSLSGGRVGNEQFF	TGTGCCAGCAGCTTATCCGGGGGTAGGGTGGGCAATGAGCAGTTCTTC
few	TRBV4-1	TRBJ1-2	TRBD1	CASSQDTRGTAFYGYTF	TGCGCCAGCAGCCAAGACACCCGTGGGACAGCCTTCTATGGCTACACCTTC
NA	TRBV6-1	TRBJ2-1	TRBD2	CASSERRERGGDEQFF	TGTGCCAGCAGTGAACGCCGGGAGCGGGGCGGGGATGAGCAGTTCTTC
NA	TRBV11-2	TRBJ1-4	NA	CASSLSAGRVEKLFF	TGTGCCAGCAGCTTATCAGCGGGGAGAGTTGAAAAACTGTTTTTT
NA	TRBV7-2	TRBJ1-5	TRBD1	CASSPRTGDRQPQHF	TGTGCCAGCAGCCCCAGGACAGGGGACCGTCAGCCCCAGCATTTT
NA	TRBV5-1	TRBJ2-3	TRBD2	CASSPGLAGITDTQYF	TGCGCCAGCAGCCCGGGACTAGCGGGGATTACAGATACGCAGTATTTT
NA	TRBV10-3	TRBJ1-1	NA	CAISDLQFTEAFF	TGTGCCATCAGTGATTTACAGTTTACTGAAGCTTTCTTT
NA	TRBV4-3	TRBJ2-1	NA	CASSQGRVNSYNEQFF	TGCGCCAGCAGCCAAGGGCGGGTCAACTCCTACAATGAGCAGTTCTTC
NA	TRBV5-4	TRBJ1-2	NA	CASSAPNYSYTF	TGTGCCAGCAGCGCCCCCAACTATAGCTACACCTTC
NA	TRBV10-3	TRBJ1-1	NA	CAISEPGGNEAFF	TGTGCCATCAGTGAACCGGGAGGCAATGAAGCTTTCTTT
NA	TRBV5-5	TRBJ2-7	TRBD1	CASSFRDSTYEQYF	TGTGCCAGCAGCTTCCGGGACAGCACCTACGAGCAGTACTTC
NA	TRBV15	TRBJ2-2	NA	CATSRGRRYTGELFF	TGTGCCACCAGCAGAGGTCGCCGGTACACCGGGGAGCTGTTTTTT
NA	TRBV7-2	TRBJ2-3	NA	CASSPLGGGPGEDTQYF	TGTGCCAGCAGCCCGTTAGGCGGCGGTCCGGGAGAAGATACGCAGTATTTT
NA	TRBV21-1	TRBJ1-5	NA	CASSTHGAAYNQPQHF	TGTGCCAGCAGCACCCATGGGGCAGCTTACAATCAGCCCCAGCATTTT
NA	TRBV27	TRBJ2-1	TRBD2	CASSPLADSYNEQFF	TGTGCCAGCAGTCCCCTAGCGGACTCCTACAATGAGCAGTTCTTC
NA	TRBV30	TRBJ1-3	TRBD1	CAYLRGHSGNTIYF	TGTGCCTACTTGAGGGGGCACTCTGGAAACACCATATATTTT
NA	TRBV9	TRBJ1-5	NA	CASSVNPYSNQPQHF	TGTGCCAGCAGCGTAAATCCGTATAGCAATCAGCCCCAGCATTTT
NA	TRBV5-1	TRBJ2-3	TRBD2	CASSFATSGRDTQYF	TGCGCCAGCAGCTTCGCCACTAGCGGGAGGGATACGCAGTATTTT
once	TRBV7-2	TRBJ2-1	TRBD2	CASSLLILAGYNEQFF	TGTGCCAGCAGCTTACTCATTCTAGCGGGCTACAATGAGCAGTTCTTC
NA	TRBV25-1	TRBJ2-2	NA	CASKPEWPYTGELFF	TGTGCCAGCAAACCAGAATGGCCTTACACCGGGGAGCTGTTTTTT